This entry describes one TCR beta chain. Its recognized antigen is unknown. Per-nucleotide qualities are absent, and no much larger clonotype sits a single base away. The data are from a study of T cell repertoires in cytomegalovirus infection (dated by TCRdb to between 2018 and 2020). Concerning the study at large: Peptide stimulations targeted recently identified HLA-C-restricted CMV epitopes, whose presentation resists viral immunomodulation, together with well-studied HLA-B-restricted epitopes. Donor HLA type was relevant to the analysis, because carriage of CMV infection together with the matching HLA type was indicated by public TCR beta signatures. Results and caveats for the whole study, not just this receptor: The ex vivo response was dominated by HLA-C-restricted CMV-specific TCR beta clonotypes, which also provided the single most frequent clonotype in two of eight donors. In both this cohort and an independent roughly 350-donor cohort, the cumulative frequency of public TCR beta family members distinguished carriers of CMV infection plus the relevant HLA type.

This specimen's treatment or condition label, interpreted: in vitro stimulation with specific CMV peptide epitopes to enrich CMV-specific T cells. The sequencing machine was an Illumina HiSeq 1500. The public reads were reanalyzed by TCRdb: fastp trimming at Q25, MiXCR alignment, in-frame beta chains only. Every entry covers one CDR3 protein and lists the most common genes and DNA from its rows. Present in this sample are 700,000 to 950,000 distinct CDR3 sequences, approximately 29% of which were seen just once. Over 10% of the sample rests with the top ten. This TCR came from a human donor in good health (CMV status not recorded). Some clones in this sample may be carry-over from other donors' samples. This material consisted of cultured CD8+ T cells from PBMCs, taken from culture after CMV antigen stimulation.

The nucleotide sequence reads as follows: TGCGCCAGCAGTGAACTGGGTCCGAACACCGGGGAGCTGTTTTTT. It encodes CASSELGPNTGELFF. The receptor chain draws on TRBV10-1 and TRBJ2-2; the D gene identity is not certain. In the germline V gene (reference sequence), CDR1 corresponds to WNHNN and CDR2 to SYGVQD. V gives up 3 bases and J gives up 0 bases, and the segment between their germline ends measures 8 bases. The CDR3, cysteine through phenylalanine, is 15 amino acids long. Left in the record is the CDR3 DNA by itself, 45 bases read in frame from the first base.